The 7 T cell receptor beta chains below all came from one sample that was sequenced in a study of robustness of blood B and T cell sequencing. TCR beta repertoires were quantified from mRNA rather than genomic DNA. cDNA was made with a 5' template-switch oligo adding a universal priming site. The template-switch oligo carried a 12-nucleotide random UMI tagging each cDNA molecule. TCRdb reprocessed the PCR reads via MiXCR and lists one record per CDR3 protein. The data hold 3,500 to 4,000 distinct CDR3 sequences, with 50% observed a single time. Sequenced input: peripheral blood. These receptors were collected from a human donor in good health.

Points on this clonotype: One end of the junction does not line up with germline, which may come from a read error. V usage is TRBV7-2 and J usage is TRBJ1-1; 7 bases agree with TRBD1. The CDR3 is 13 amino acids. Germline CDR1 is SGHTA and CDR2 is FQGNSA. In DNA, the CDR3 is TGTGCCAGCAGCTACCGATCACCGGGACAGAGTGACTTT. It specifies CASSYRSPGQSDF. Combining the CDR3 with reference TRBV7-2 and TRBJ1-1 gives the whole variable domain GAGVSQSPSNKVTEKGKDVELRCDPISGHTALYWYRQSLGQGLEFLIYFQGNSAPDKSGLPSDRFSAERTGGSVSTLTIQRTQQEDSAVYLCASSYRSPGQSDFGQGTRLTVV.

V gene TRBV10-3 combines with J gene TRBJ2-2; D is unresolved. This CDR3 comprises 15 residues. The germline V and J ends were trimmed by 2 bases and 3 bases, with 10 bases remaining between them. CDR1 and CDR2 from the germline V gene are ENHRY and SYGVKD. The DNA of the CDR3 is TGTGCCATCAGTGAGGATAAAGGATACACCGGGGAGCTGTTTTTT. Translation: CAISEDKGYTGELFF.

Only a few counts were recorded for this clonotype. This chain uses TRBV5-1 with TRBJ2-1; D is uncertain. The CDR3 contains 16 residues. Germline V gene data show CDR1 as SGHRS and CDR2 as YFSETQ. V lost 1 base to trimming and J lost 0 bases, with 11 bases between them. CDR3 sequence (DNA): TGCGCCAGCAGCTTGCTGGGCGACCTCTCCTACAATGAGCAGTTCTTC. Its protein product is CASSLLGDLSYNEQFF.

The chain combines TRBV6-1 with TRBJ2-2; D is tentatively TRBD1 or TRBD2 (5 bases each). Per the germline V gene, CDR1 is MNHNS and CDR2 is SASEGT. The CDR3 spans 14 residues. The V end lost 6 bases, the J end lost 3 bases, and 11 bases lay between the germline ends. The DNA of the CDR3 is TGTGCCAGCAGCAGGGATAGCGACACCGGGGAGCTGTTTTTT. Its translation: CASSRDSDTGELFF.

This clonotype was detected a few times. The V call is TRBV6-5, the J call TRBJ1-1, with D maybe TRBD1 (5 bases). The germline gives CDR1 MNHEY, CDR2 SVGAGI. The length of the CDR3 is 16 residues. V was trimmed by 2 bases and J by 4 bases, leaving 17 bases between them. This CDR3 reads CASSYKGAAGGTEAFF. The CDR3 DNA is TGTGCCAGCAGTTACAAAGGGGCCGCCGGGGGCACTGAAGCTTTCTTT.

V gene TRBV11-1 combines with J gene TRBJ2-7; 8 positions agree with TRBD2. V gave up 3 bases and J gave up 2 bases; unmatched junction bases: 3. Germline values: CDR1 SGHAT, CDR2 FQDESV (reference sequence). CDR3 length: 14 amino acids. The CDR3 bases are TGTGCCAGCAGCTTTTCCGGGGGGGCCTACGAGCAGTACTTC. Residues: CASSFSGGAYEQYF.

This clonotype was seen a few times. V usage is TRBV29-1 and J usage is TRBJ1-1, with D unclear. Trimming left V 2 bases short and J 11 bases short, with 15 bases between. The germline gives CDR1 SQVTM, CDR2 ANQGSEA. This CDR3 is built from 12 residues. This chain's CDR3 is CSVELPRADAFF. The CDR3 DNA sequence: TGCAGCGTTGAACTCCCCCGGGCAGATGCTTTCTTT. Based on the CDR3 plus reference TRBV29-1 and TRBJ1-1, the full variable domain is SAVISQKPSRDICQRGTSLTIQCQVDSQVTMMFWYRQQPGQSLTLIATANQGSEATYESGFVIDKFPISRPNLTFSTLTVSNMSPEDSSIYLCSVELPRADAFFGQGTRLTVV.